The TCR beta chain under discussion was sequenced for a study of blood T cell repertoires in COVID-19. Study background: The United States, Italy and Spain supplied acute and convalescent COVID-19 samples. Nucleic acid was either cDNA or gDNA, and it came from T cells, B-cell-depleted T cells, or PBMCs.

The repertoire was sequenced with immunoSEQ multiplex PCR; TCRdb's copy has only in-frame clones and lacks some. The sample records about 270,000 clones, roughly 84% being singletons. Germline V gene sequence: CDR1 SGHRS, CDR2 YFSETQ. This CDR3 has 15 amino acids. V was cut by 4 bases and J by 3 bases, with 16 bases left in between. This clone was counted a single time. Source material: peripheral blood. The clonotype comes from a young woman with acute or convalescent COVID-19. The chain recombines TRBV5-1 with TRBJ1-1, with D possibly TRBD1 on 6 matching bases. The CDR3 loop reads CASSAGGLLYTEAFF. The CDR3 DNA reads as TGCGCCAGCAGCGCGGGGGGCCTACTTTACACTGAAGCTTTCTTT.